This record covers a single T cell receptor beta chain. Its specificity is not known. Use of 60 Vbeta and 13 Jbeta primers characterized the PCR. The assay was immunoSEQ multiplex PCR, and TCRdb's table has in-frame clones only and misses some. The sample yields about 140,000 clones, of which the top ten take up 2% to 3%. V dropped 4 bases and J dropped 2; count of bases not matched to a gene: 2. The germline CDR1 and CDR2 sequences are LNHDA and SQIVND (reference sequence). The CDR3 covers 15 residues. The data belong to a study of cytomegalovirus exposure and HLA in healthy donors. About the study: Out of about 179 million T cells, an earlier analysis found roughly 110 million unique TCR beta sequences in total. The Caucasian-associated ancestry cluster held less than 85% of 398 genotyped donors.

Study-wide points: There were several of the most significant clusters that appeared linked to common viral pathogens in a later analysis. Researchers reportedly found TCR beta sequences accurately predicted most subjects' HLA-A and HLA-B alleles.

V usage is TRBV19 and J usage is TRBJ2-6, with 7 nucleotides matching TRBD1. The TCR was taken from a man aged 35-49 years in good health and CMV-seronegative. The specimen was PBMCs. CDR3 bases: TGTGCCAGTAGTAACAGGGGCCCTGGGGCCAACGTCCTGACTTTC. Translated, it gives CASSNRGPGANVLTF.